These 5 T cell receptor beta chains share one sample of origin, sequenced in a study of T cell responses to AZD1222 COVID-19 vaccine. Produced via immunoSEQ multiplex PCR; TCRdb's table is partial and in-frame only. Of about 93,000 clones listed, 80% to 90% were seen once; the top ten hold roughly 6.5%. This specimen was peripheral blood, taken on day 0 of AZD1222 vaccination. These receptor sequences come from an adult in good health.

The genes are TRBV7-9 and TRBJ1-2, with D unresolved. Looked up from germline, CDR1 is SEHNR and CDR2 is FQNEAQ (reference sequence). The V end was cut by 7 bases, the J end by 8 bases, with 17 bases between. The CDR3 extends over 13 amino acids. The CDR3 sequence: CASTPGRLLGYTF. CDR3 coding DNA: TGTGCCAGCACCCCAGGCAGGCTCTTAGGCTACACCTTC.

CDR3 region: CASSPLFLDSNQPQHF. DNA of the CDR3: TGTGCCAGCAGTCCCCTGTTTCTTGATAGCAATCAGCCCCAGCATTTT. The rearrangement uses TRBV27 and TRBJ1-5; D is unclear. There are 16 residues in the CDR3. The germline V and J ends were trimmed by 5 bases and 0 bases, with 14 bases remaining between them. Per germline, CDR1 MNHEY and CDR2 SMNVEV (reference sequence).

This clone was counted a few times. This chain links TRBV29-1 with TRBJ2-1; 10 nucleotides line up with TRBD2. This CDR3 contains 14 residues. The J segment lost 4 bases and the V segment lost 2 bases, leaving 2 bases of the junction unmatched. The germline CDR1 and CDR2 sequences are SQVTM and ANQGSEA. The CDR3 sequence is CSVERTSGYNEQFF. CDR3 sequence (DNA): TGCAGCGTTGAAAGGACTAGCGGTTACAATGAGCAGTTCTTC.

This chain connects TRBV7-2 to TRBJ2-7; D unclear. Germline values: CDR1 SGHTA, CDR2 FQGNSA. This CDR3 is built from 15 residues. With 2 bases removed from V and 0 bases from J, the gap between germline ends came to 11 bases. The DNA for the CDR3 is TGTGCCAGCAGCTTATTTCCGGGTGTCTCCTACGAGCAGTACTTC. Translated, it gives CASSLFPGVSYEQYF.

This chain uses TRBV28 with TRBJ2-7, with 7 bases fitting TRBD1. V was clipped by 6 bases and J by 3 bases; unmatched bases: 11. The germline V gene has CDR1 MDHEN and CDR2 SYDVKM. CDR3 length: 15 residues. Written as DNA, the CDR3 is TGTGCCAGCAGGGGAGAAGGGGGCCGTCACTACGAGCAGTACTTC. This gives the protein CASRGEGGRHYEQYF. Using reference TRBV28 and TRBJ2-7 for the parts outside the CDR3, the full variable domain is DVKVTQSSRYLVKRTGEKVFLECVQDMDHENMFWYRQDPGLGLRLIYFSYDVKMKEKGDIPEGYSVSREKKERFSLILESASTNQTSMYLCASRGEGGRHYEQYFGPGTRLTVT.